A selection of T cell receptor beta chains follows, all from one sample in a study of cytomegalovirus exposure and HLA in healthy donors. Assay: immunoSEQ multiplex PCR; the TCRdb copy retains only in-frame clones and omits some. The data contain roughly 120,000 clones, 65% to 85% of them seen just once; the ten biggest clones take up 0.24%. The sample taken for sequencing was PBMCs. The receptors shown here come from a man aged 45-60 years in good health and CMV-seronegative. CDR3s include the opening cysteine and the closing phenylalanine or tryptophan. The D gene is left open where the match is weak. Clone size appears in some rows only: once, few, many, or a class for an expanded clone.

v_call: TRBV5-4
d_call: TRBD1
j_call: TRBJ2-7
clone_size: -
cdr3_aa: CASSSRQGQYEQYF
cdr3_nt: TGTGCCAGCAGCAGCCGACAGGGCCAGTACGAGCAGTACTTC

v_call: TRBV5-4
d_call: -
j_call: TRBJ2-5
clone_size: -
cdr3_aa: CASSDSPGFQETQYF
cdr3_nt: TGTGCCAGCAGCGATTCTCCAGGGTTCCAAGAGACCCAGTACTTC

v_call: TRBV28
d_call: TRBD2
j_call: TRBJ2-3
clone_size: once
cdr3_aa: CASSLGAGATDTQYF
cdr3_nt: TGTGCCAGCAGTTTAGGTGCGGGAGCTACAGATACGCAGTATTTT

v_call: TRBV6-5
d_call: TRBD1
j_call: TRBJ1-2
clone_size: -
cdr3_aa: CASSKGGTGVKGYTF
cdr3_nt: TGTGCCAGCAGTAAAGGAGGGACAGGGGTTAAGGGCTACACCTTC

v_call: TRBV19
d_call: -
j_call: TRBJ1-3
clone_size: -
cdr3_aa: CAVFSGNTIYF
cdr3_nt: TGCGCAGTCTTCTCTGGAAACACCATATATTTT

v_call: TRBV28
d_call: TRBD1
j_call: TRBJ1-5
clone_size: -
cdr3_aa: CASRTGGRQPQHF
cdr3_nt: TGTGCCAGCAGGACAGGGGGGCGACAGCCCCAGCATTTT

v_call: TRBV5-4
d_call: -
j_call: TRBJ2-2
clone_size: -
cdr3_aa: CASSLAANTGELFF
cdr3_nt: TGTGCCAGCAGCTTGGCCGCGAACACCGGGGAGCTGTTTTTT

v_call: TRBV4-2
d_call: TRBD1
j_call: TRBJ1-3
clone_size: -
cdr3_aa: CASSPARDSGNTIYF
cdr3_nt: TGTGCCAGCAGCCCGGCCAGGGACAGCGGAAACACCATATATTTT

v_call: TRBV15
d_call: -
j_call: TRBJ2-3
clone_size: -
cdr3_aa: CATSRTVLDGDTQYF
cdr3_nt: TGTGCCACCAGTAGGACAGTTCTTGATGGTGATACGCAGTATTTT

v_call: TRBV4-2
d_call: -
j_call: TRBJ1-3
clone_size: few
cdr3_aa: CASSPAASYGNTIYF
cdr3_nt: TGTGCCAGCAGCCCCGCAGCGTCTTATGGAAACACCATATATTTT

v_call: TRBV28
d_call: -
j_call: TRBJ1-4
clone_size: -
cdr3_aa: CASRKGLGVDQGKLFF
cdr3_nt: TGTGCCAGCAGGAAAGGCTTGGGCGTCGACCAGGGAAAACTGTTTTTT

v_call: TRBV5-3
d_call: -
j_call: TRBJ1-5
clone_size: -
cdr3_aa: CARRRKTTGEGLKPQHF
cdr3_nt: TGTGCCAGAAGACGAAAAACGACAGGAGAGGGTTTGAAGCCCCAGCATTTT

v_call: TRBV4-1
d_call: TRBD1
j_call: TRBJ1-1
clone_size: -
cdr3_aa: CASSQGWTGKLSEAFF
cdr3_nt: TGCGCCAGCAGCCAAGGGTGGACAGGAAAGCTTTCTGAGGCTTTCTTT

v_call: TRBV29-1
d_call: TRBD2
j_call: TRBJ2-1
clone_size: few
cdr3_aa: CSSLTSASYNEQFF
cdr3_nt: TGCAGCTCATTGACTAGCGCCTCCTACAATGAGCAGTTCTTC